These 28 T cell receptor beta chains share one sample of origin, sequenced in a study of cytomegalovirus exposure and HLA in healthy donors. The method was immunoSEQ multiplex PCR; TCRdb's version includes in-frame clones alone and lacks a portion of them. This sample has more than 250,000 clones, with 80% to 90% found just once. The sample taken for sequencing was PBMCs. The receptor set was obtained from a woman aged 18 to 35 in good health and CMV-seronegative.

The chain links TRBV28 to TRBJ2-7, with 10 bases identical to TRBD1. Germline trimming cut 8 bases from V and 3 bases from J; bases unmatched to any gene: 7. Germline-derived CDR1 and CDR2 are MDHEN and SYDVKM. The CDR3 has 14 residues. The CDR3 sequence: CASVGTGEVYEQYF. As DNA, the CDR3 is TGTGCCAGCGTCGGGACAGGGGAGGTCTACGAGCAGTACTTC.

This clone has a single count. This chain links TRBV7-2 with TRBJ2-7; TRBD1 is a possible D gene (6 bases). V lost 5 bases and J 4 bases, leaving 18 bases between the germline ends. Germline CDR1 is SGHTA and CDR2 is FQGNSA. This CDR3 has 15 amino acids. CDR3 DNA sequence: TGTGCCAGCAGCCCTATAGGGGGTCCAGGGTACGAGCAGTACTTC. Translating it yields CASSPIGGPGYEQYF.

The chain combines TRBV10-2 with TRBJ2-7, with 8 positions matching TRBD1. The trim removed 7 bases at V and 5 bases at J, leaving 7 bases unmatched. Looked up from germline, CDR1 is WSHSY and CDR2 is SAAADI. The CDR3 extends over 13 amino acids. In nucleotides, the CDR3 is TGCGCCAGCAACGACAGGGGCGGCCACGAGCAGTACTTC. This encodes CASNDRGGHEQYF.

The V call is TRBV28, the J call TRBJ1-2; D is unclear. The CDR3 runs 13 residues. CDR1 and CDR2 (germline): MDHEN, SYDVKM. V shed 5 bases and J shed 4 bases, with 11 bases lying between them. CDR3 in amino acids: CASSEKLAYGYTF. CDR3 sequence (DNA): TGTGCCAGCAGTGAAAAGCTTGCCTATGGCTACACCTTC.

V and J are TRBV5-4 and TRBJ2-2; D perhaps matches TRBD2 (7 bases). The germline V gene encodes CDR1 SGHNT and CDR2 YYREEE (reference sequence). V was clipped by 3 bases and J by 1 base, with 13 bases between them. The CDR3 is 16 residues long. Here the CDR3 DNA reads TGTGCCAGCAGCTGGGGGGGCGAATTGAACACCGGGGAGCTGTTTTTT. Protein sequence: CASSWGGELNTGELFF.

The chain has TRBV5-1 and TRBJ2-7, with D tentatively TRBD2 (5 bases). Germline V gene lookup returns CDR1 SGHRS and CDR2 YFSETQ. The CDR3 runs to 17 residues. Trimming took 0 bases from V and 7 from J, leaving 23 bases between them. CDR3 nucleotide sequence: TGCGCCAGCAGCTTGGTCTTCGTGGGAGCGTCTTCTCGGGAGCAGTACTTC. Translating it yields CASSLVFVGASSREQYF.

This chain uses TRBV6-1 with TRBJ2-1, with TRBD1 matching 7 bases. Per the germline V gene, CDR1 is MNHNS and CDR2 is SASEGT. The CDR3 sequence is 15 residues long. With V trimmed by 6 bases and J by 2 bases, 7 bases remained unmatched. The chain's CDR3 is CASSAGTATYNEQFF. The DNA of the CDR3 is TGTGCCAGCAGCGCCGGGACAGCGACCTACAATGAGCAGTTCTTC.

The rearrangement joins TRBV6-5 to TRBJ1-1; D is perhaps TRBD1 (6 bases). The CDR3 loop spans 15 amino acids. V was shortened by 2 bases and J by 4 bases, with 14 bases between the two germline ends. In germline, CDR1 is MNHEY, CDR2 SVGAGI. The CDR3: CASSYTRLGGTEAFF. The CDR3 DNA reads TGTGCCAGCAGTTACACCCGTTTAGGGGGCACTGAAGCTTTCTTT.

J is TRBJ2-3 and V is TRBV10-3; TRBD2 agrees at 8 bases. V was clipped by 7 bases and J by 3 bases; unmatched bases: 6. The CDR3 has 14 amino acids. Germline loops: CDR1 ENHRY, CDR2 SYGVKD. This CDR3 is CAIKAREGTDTQYF. DNA for the CDR3: TGTGCCATCAAAGCACGGGAGGGGACAGATACGCAGTATTTT.

The CDR3 coding sequence is TGTGCCAGCAGTAGCGGACTAGCGGTAGCCTACGAGCAGTACTTC. This codes for CASSSGLAVAYEQYF. The rearrangement joins TRBV28 to TRBJ2-7; 10 bases agree with TRBD2. Trimming removed 5 bases from V and 2 bases from J; junction bases left unmatched: 6. CDR3 size: 15 residues. Germline lookup yields CDR1 MDHEN and CDR2 SYDVKM. The complete variable domain, with remaining parts taken from reference TRBV28 and TRBJ2-7, reads DVKVTQSSRYLVKRTGEKVFLECVQDMDHENMFWYRQDPGLGLRLIYFSYDVKMKEKGDIPEGYSVSREKKERFSLILESASTNQTSMYLCASSSGLAVAYEQYFGPGTRLTVT.

The chain links TRBV5-4 to TRBJ2-1; no clear D. Trimming left V 0 bases short and J 8 bases short, with 15 bases between. Germline V CDR1 and CDR2: SGHNT, YYREEE (reference sequence). The CDR3 runs to 15 residues. The CDR3: CASSLEPLERHEQFF. DNA for the CDR3: TGTGCCAGCAGCTTGGAACCTCTTGAGCGCCATGAGCAGTTCTTC.

The chain recombines TRBV7-2 with TRBJ2-3; TRBD2 is a possible D gene (5 bases). Germline V gene data show CDR1 as SGHTA and CDR2 as FQGNSA. The CDR3 is 15 amino acids. Trimming cost V 0 bases and J 2 bases, with 9 bases left between them. In DNA form, the CDR3 reads TGTGCCAGCAGCTTAGCCGGGATACTCACAGATACGCAGTATTTT. Protein: CASSLAGILTDTQYF. Looking up the rest from reference TRBV7-2 and TRBJ2-3 gives the full variable domain: GAGVSQSPSNKVTEKGKDVELRCDPISGHTALYWYRQSLGQGLEFLIYFQGNSAPDKSGLPSDRFSAERTGGSVSTLTIQRTQQEDSAVYLCASSLAGILTDTQYFGPGTRLTVL.

The table lists this clone with a count of one. The rearrangement uses TRBV5-1 and TRBJ2-7; 10 bases align to TRBD2. The trim removed 1 base at V and 4 bases at J, leaving 5 bases unmatched. Germline CDR1 SGHRS, CDR2 YFSETQ. The CDR3 contains 15 residues. CDR3 sequence reads: CASSLLASGSYEQYF. The CDR3 nucleotides are TGCGCCAGCAGCTTGTTGGCTAGCGGGAGTTACGAGCAGTACTTC.

CDR3 sequence reads: CASSTVRTALNEKLFF. CDR3 DNA: TGTGCCAGCAGCACCGTAAGGACAGCGCTTAATGAAAAACTGTTTTTT. The genes are TRBV21-1 and TRBJ1-4; the D call in the table, TRBD1, was not verified against the DNA. TRBV21-1 is termed a pseudogene. This CDR3 has 16 amino acids.

This chain uses TRBV9 with TRBJ1-4; D not resolved. Germline lookup yields CDR1 SGDLS and CDR2 YYNGEE. This CDR3 region has 13 residues. Trimming took 0 bases from V and 9 from J, leaving 9 bases between them. The CDR3 nucleotides are TGTGCCAGCAGCGTAGCCGCGGGAAAAAAACTGTTTTTT. It encodes CASSVAAGKKLFF.

The chain joins TRBV7-3 to TRBJ2-7, with 8 bases aligning to TRBD1. The germline CDR1 and CDR2 sequences are SGHTA and FQGTGA. The ends lost 4 bases at V and 1 base at J; junction bases unmatched: 6. This CDR3 comprises 15 residues. The CDR3 coding sequence is TGTGCCAGCAGCTCCCAGACAGGGGAATCCTACGAGCAGTACTTC. Its protein is CASSSQTGESYEQYF.

This chain links TRBV13 with TRBJ2-1; 7 bases match TRBD1. Germline trimming cut 10 bases from V and 3 bases from J; bases unmatched to any gene: 6. The CDR3 consists of 13 residues. Looked up from germline, CDR1 is PRHDT and CDR2 is FYEKMQ (reference sequence). In nucleotides, the CDR3 is TGTGCCACCCGTGGACAGGACTACAATGAGCAGTTCTTC. Translation gives CATRGQDYNEQFF.

In DNA, the CDR3 is TGTGCTACACAGGGGGCGAATGGAAATCAGCCCCAGCATTTT. This codes for CATQGANGNQPQHF. The chain joins TRBV28 to TRBJ1-5, with TRBD1 matching over 9 bases. Per germline, CDR1 MDHEN and CDR2 SYDVKM. This CDR3 spans 14 amino acids.

The rearrangement uses TRBV7-6 and TRBJ2-7, with D possibly TRBD1 on 6 matching bases. There are 15 residues in the CDR3. Trimming cost V 5 bases and J 2 bases, with 16 bases left between them. Germline V gene data show CDR1 as SGHVS and CDR2 as FNYEAQ. Written as DNA, the CDR3 is TGTGCCAGCAGCGCAGGGGCAGGCCAGACCTACGAGCAGTACTTC. Translating gives CASSAGAGQTYEQYF.

The J gene is TRBJ1-1, the V gene TRBV12-5; 7 bases are a match to TRBD1. J gave up 5 bases and V 7 bases, and 7 bases lay outside the gene matches. The CDR3 covers 13 residues. CDR1 and CDR2 (germline): LGHNT, FRNRAP. The CDR3 DNA sequence: TGTGCTAGTGTCCCCGCCAGGGGGACTGAAGCTTTCTTT. It encodes CASVPARGTEAFF.

This chain links TRBV27 with TRBJ1-5; 7 positions agree with TRBD1. The CDR3 is 13 amino acids. Germline V gene lookup returns CDR1 MNHEY and CDR2 SMNVEV (reference sequence). With 5 bases clipped from V and 6 bases from J, the junction kept 4 bases outside the gene matches. CDR3 sequence reads: CASSEGAGQPQHF. The CDR3 DNA sequence: TGTGCCAGCAGTGAGGGGGCAGGTCAGCCCCAGCATTTT.

This chain uses TRBV28 with TRBJ1-2; 8 bases are shared with TRBD1. Germline V gene sequence: CDR1 MDHEN, CDR2 SYDVKM. The CDR3 loop spans 17 amino acids. With V trimmed by 8 bases and J by 8 bases, 22 bases remained unmatched. The CDR3 is CASDLPGQDPLTNGYTF. CDR3 nucleotide sequence: TGTGCCAGCGACCTACCGGGACAGGACCCCCTAACGAACGGCTACACCTTC.

This chain uses TRBV19 with TRBJ2-2; 7 nucleotides align to TRBD1. J gave up 7 bases and V 5 bases, and 10 bases lay outside the gene matches. Germline loops: CDR1 LNHDA, CDR2 SQIVND (reference sequence). The CDR3 extends over 15 amino acids. CDR3 sequence: CASSPRDRKGGELFF. The CDR3 DNA reads TGTGCCAGTAGTCCACGGGACAGAAAAGGCGGGGAGCTGTTTTTT.

The chain has TRBV28 and TRBJ2-7; 14 bases are shared with TRBD2. V was clipped by 2 bases and J by 8 bases; unmatched bases: 5. The CDR3 is made up of 15 amino acids. Germline CDR1 is MDHEN and CDR2 is SYDVKM. In DNA, the CDR3 is TGTGCCAGCAGTTTACCCAGACTAGCGGGAGGGAAGCAGTACTTC. Protein: CASSLPRLAGGKQYF.

This clone was detected once. The V call is TRBV28, the J call TRBJ2-2; the D gene is possibly TRBD1 (6 bases). The CDR3 has 13 amino acids. The germline gives CDR1 MDHEN, CDR2 SYDVKM. The V end lost 8 bases, the J end lost 6 bases, and 13 bases lay between the germline ends. The CDR3 protein is CASQGISAGELFF. The CDR3 DNA sequence: TGTGCCAGCCAGGGGATATCCGCCGGGGAGCTGTTTTTT.

The V gene is TRBV2, the J gene TRBJ2-5; possible D gene TRBD2, 5 bases. The CDR3 extends over 15 amino acids. Per the germline V gene, CDR1 is SNHLY and CDR2 is FYNNEI. The ends were cut back, 6 bases at V and 5 bases at J, with 19 bases in the middle. DNA of the CDR3: TGTGCCAGCAGCGGACCCCGGGAATCCCTGGAGACCCAGTACTTC. This translates into CASSGPRESLETQYF.

Here the CDR3 DNA reads TGTGCCAGCAGTACCGACGGGTACGAGCAGTACTTC. This encodes CASSTDGYEQYF. V usage is TRBV28 and J usage is TRBJ2-7; no definite D call. Germline V gene lookup returns CDR1 MDHEN and CDR2 SYDVKM. V lost 5 bases and J lost 4, with 9 bases in between. The CDR3 loop spans 12 amino acids.

The chain joins TRBV29-1 to TRBJ1-1; TRBD1 is a possible D gene (5 bases). This CDR3 has 13 amino acids. CDR1 is SQVTM and CDR2 is ANQGSEA in the germline V gene. The germline V and J ends were trimmed by 6 bases and 2 bases, with 13 bases remaining between them. The CDR3 region has the DNA TGCAGCGTCGTGGCAGGGCGAAACACTGAAGCTTTCTTT. As protein: CSVVAGRNTEAFF.